The rows below give T cell receptor beta chains drawn from one sample of a study of blood T cell repertoires in COVID-19. Generated by immunoSEQ multiplex PCR, the TCRdb table keeps only in-frame clones and is missing some. The sample lists under 130,000 clones; over 75% were seen once. The source material was peripheral blood. These receptors all come from a human donor in a cohort sampled during active COVID-19. Both conserved end residues are part of each CDR3. D genes are given only for firm matches. The size entry is marked missing in some rows and otherwise reads once, few, many or a size class.

>.|TRBV7-2|TRBJ2-3|TRBD1
TGTGCCAGTGGGGGACAGGGGGCAGATACGCAGTATTTT
CASGGQGADTQYF
>.|TRBV28|TRBJ1-1|TRBD1
TGTGCCACATACTTCCCGGGACAGCATACTCTTGAAGCTTTCTTT
CATYFPGQHTLEAFF
>.|TRBV11-2|TRBJ2-7|TRBD1
TGTGCCAGCAGCTACGGGACAGGGCCCTACGAGCAGTACTTC
CASSYGTGPYEQYF
>.|TRBV30|TRBJ1-1|TRBD1
TGTGCCTGCCACCGGGACAGGGGGGACACTGAAGCTTTCTTT
CACHRDRGDTEAFF
>once|TRBV10-3|TRBJ2-7|TRBD2
TGTGCCATCAGTGAGGGGCCTAGCGGGAGTATCTACGAGCAGTACTTC
CAISEGPSGSIYEQYF
>many|TRBV7-9|TRBJ2-1|.
TGTGCCAGCAGCTTAACCCAGGGGACCTACAATGAGCAGTTCTTC
CASSLTQGTYNEQFF
>.|TRBV9|TRBJ2-5|TRBD1
TGTGCCAGCAGCGAGGGGACAGCTTTCGGAATACAAGAGACCCAGTACTTC
CASSEGTAFGIQETQYF
>.|TRBV9|TRBJ2-1|.
TGTGCCAGCAGCGCGTCCGGGACTCTCTACAATGAGCAGTTCTTC
CASSASGTLYNEQFF
>.|TRBV27|TRBJ2-2|.
TGTGCCAGCAGTTTCCTCACCGGGGAGCTGTTTTTT
CASSFLTGELFF
>.|TRBV28|TRBJ2-7|.
TGTGCCAGCCATGACAGCTACGAGCAGTACTTC
CASHDSYEQYF
>.|TRBV5-8|TRBJ1-5|TRBD1
TGTGCCAGCAGCTGGGACAGGGAACAGCCCCAGCATTTT
CASSWDREQPQHF
>many|TRBV28|TRBJ1-2|TRBD1
TGTGCCAGCAGCCTTCCCGCCGGGACAGGAGGTGGAGGCTACACCTTC
CASSLPAGTGGGGYTF
>.|TRBV18|TRBJ2-6|TRBD1
TGTGCCAGCTCAGCACAGGGGGCGTTGGTTGGGGCCAACGTCCTGACTTTC
CASSAQGALVGANVLTF
>.|TRBV29-1|TRBJ1-2|TRBD1
TGCAGCGTTGAGACCCAGGGGGCTGCGCCTAACTATGGCTACACCTTC
CSVETQGAAPNYGYTF
>.|TRBV6-5|TRBJ2-7|TRBD1
TGTGCCAGCAGTTACAGGGGGCCGGGCTACGAGCAGTACTTC
CASSYRGPGYEQYF
>once|TRBV7-6|TRBJ2-1|TRBD1
TGTGCCAGCTCGGGACAGGAGGAGCAGTTCTTC
CASSGQEEQFF
>.|TRBV11-3|TRBJ2-1|.
TGTGCCAGCAGCTTAGAACTCTACAATGAGCAGTTCTTC
CASSLELYNEQFF
>.|TRBV6-5|TRBJ1-5|TRBD1
TGTGCCAGCAGCAGGGGGGAAAATCAGCCCCAGCATTTT
CASSRGENQPQHF
>.|TRBV2|TRBJ2-2|.
TGTGCCAGCAGTGAATTGGCGGGAACCGGGGAGCTGTTTTTT
CASSELAGTGELFF
>.|TRBV5-1|TRBJ1-1|TRBD1
TGCGCCAGCAGCGTACCGGGACAGGGGGCTTCTGAAGCTTTCTTT
CASSVPGQGASEAFF
>once|TRBV7-3|TRBJ2-7|TRBD1
TGTGCCAGCAGCCTAGGAAATCCAGGGGGCGAGCAGTACTTC
CASSLGNPGGEQYF
>.|TRBV19|TRBJ1-1|.
TGTGCCAGTAGTGGAGAACCCCTTGTGAACACTGAAGCTTTCTTT
CASSGEPLVNTEAFF
>.|TRBV7-8|TRBJ2-5|TRBD2
TGTGCCAGCAGCTTCAGACTAGCGGGAGAAGAGACCCAGTACTTC
CASSFRLAGEETQYF
>large|TRBV28|TRBJ1-4|TRBD1
TGTGCCAGCAGTTCGGACAGGGAAAATGAAAAACTGTTTTTT
CASSSDRENEKLFF
>.|TRBV5-1|TRBJ1-1|TRBD1
TGCGCCAGCAGACCTACCGGGACAGGGAAATTCGAAGCTTTCTTT
CASRPTGTGKFEAFF
>.|TRBV28|TRBJ2-2|.
TGTGCCAGCAGTTTATGGGGGGCAGGGAACACCGGGGAACTGTTTTTT
CASSLWGAGNTGELFF
>.|TRBV3-1/TRBV3-2|TRBJ2-3|TRBD2
TGTGCCAGCAGCCAACTAGCGGGGGCGGGAGATACGCAGTATTTT
CASSQLAGAGDTQYF
>.|TRBV7-2|TRBJ2-7|.
TGTGCCAGCAGCGCGACTCCTAGTGCCGACTACGAGCAGTACTTC
CASSATPSADYEQYF
>.|TRBV6-1|TRBJ2-6|TRBD2
TGTGCCAGCAGTGAACTGGGACTAGCGTCTGGGGCCAACGTCCTGACTTTC
CASSELGLASGANVLTF
>.|TRBV5-5|TRBJ1-5|.
TGTGCCAGCAGCTTGGACAGGTATCAGCCCCAGCATTTT
CASSLDRYQPQHF
>.|TRBV19|TRBJ2-3|TRBD2
TGTGCCAGTAGTATAGGGCGGGAGGCTACGCAGTATTTT
CASSIGREATQYF
>once|TRBV19|TRBJ1-5|TRBD1
TGTGCCAGTGCAGGAACAGGGGAAAGTCAGCCCCAGCATTTT
CASAGTGESQPQHF
>.|TRBV10-3|TRBJ2-7|TRBD2
TGTGCCATCAGGGCGGGAGCAGACGAGCAGTACTTC
CAIRAGADEQYF
>once|TRBV7-3|TRBJ2-3|TRBD1
TGTGCCAGCAGCTTGACAGGGGGGCTCCTAGATACGCAGTATTTT
CASSLTGGLLDTQYF
>.|TRBV2|TRBJ1-5|.
TGTGCCAGCAGTCAAAGGGGAGGAGGGAACAGCAATCAGCCCCAGCATTTT
CASSQRGGGNSNQPQHF
>.|TRBV7-9|TRBJ1-2|TRBD1
TGTGCCAGCAGTTCCACAGGGGAGAGGGGCTATGGCTACACCTTC
CASSSTGERGYGYTF
>few|TRBV6-4|TRBJ1-5|.
TGTGCCAGCAGTGTATATGAGGGCCAGCCCCAGCATTTT
CASSVYEGQPQHF
>.|TRBV7-9|TRBJ1-1|TRBD1
TGTGCCAGCAGCTTAGCTCTCGGGACAGCTGAAGCTTTCTTT
CASSLALGTAEAFF
>.|TRBV5-1|TRBJ2-7|TRBD1
TGCGCCAGCAGCTTGGAGACAGGGAACGAGCAGTACTTC
CASSLETGNEQYF
>.|TRBV7-6|TRBJ1-2|TRBD1
TGTGCCAGCAGCTTAGGATCTGGAAGAGGGGGCGCCGTCTATGGCTACACCTTC
CASSLGSGRGGAVYGYTF
>.|TRBV27|TRBJ2-7|TRBD2
TGTGCCAGCAGTCCACTATTTCCCAGACTAGCGGGGCTCAACGAGCAGTACTTC
CASSPLFPRLAGLNEQYF
>.|TRBV5-5|TRBJ2-6|TRBD1
TGTGCCAGCAGCACGGGACAGAAATACTCTGGGGCCAACGTCCTGACTTTC
CASSTGQKYSGANVLTF
>.|TRBV28|TRBJ2-1|TRBD1
TGTGCCAGCACCCCGGGACAGGGGGCGAATGAGCAGTTCTTC
CASTPGQGANEQFF
>.|TRBV7-9|TRBJ1-1|TRBD1
TGTGCCAGCAGCCTACGGACAGGAAACACTGAAGCTTTCTTT
CASSLRTGNTEAFF
>few|TRBV18|TRBJ2-7|.
TGTGCCAGCTCCCTCGGAGGCCAGGCCTCCTACGAGCAGTACTTC
CASSLGGQASYEQYF
>.|TRBV13|TRBJ2-5|.
TGTGCCAGCAGCCCTCGGGACTTCCAAGAGACCCAGTACTTC
CASSPRDFQETQYF
>.|TRBV9|TRBJ2-5|TRBD2
TGTGCCAGCAGCGTGACTAGCGGAGCGGAGACCCAGTACTTC
CASSVTSGAETQYF
>.|TRBV2|TRBJ2-3|.
TGTGCCAGCAGTGCGAACGGACAGCCCTCAGATACGCAGTATTTT
CASSANGQPSDTQYF
>.|TRBV4-2|TRBJ1-2|TRBD1
TGTGCCAGCAGCCATACACAGGGGACGCTATATGGCTACACCTTC
CASSHTQGTLYGYTF
>.|TRBV11-3|TRBJ1-3|.
TGTGCCAGTGCCCCGGGGGTGGGAAACACCATATATTTT
CASAPGVGNTIYF
>.|TRBV11-2|TRBJ2-7|.
TGTGCCAGCAGCTTAGGCACAGGGACCTACGAGCAGTACTTC
CASSLGTGTYEQYF
>.|TRBV27|TRBJ2-7|.
TGTGCCAGCAGGCTTCAGTACCCCTCCTACGAGCAGTACTTC
CASRLQYPSYEQYF
>.|TRBV24-1|TRBJ1-1|.
TGTGCCACCAGTGATGCTGCCTCTCAGAGGGCTGAAGCTTTCTTT
CATSDAASQRAEAFF
>once|TRBV5-4|TRBJ2-2|TRBD1
TGTGCCAGCAGCTTCCTGACAGGGGGGTTGACCGGGGAGCTGTTTTTT
CASSFLTGGLTGELFF
>once|TRBV19|TRBJ2-7|.
TGTGCCAGTAGTATAGAAGCAGGGGGGTACGAGCAGTACTTC
CASSIEAGGYEQYF
>once|TRBV28|TRBJ2-7|TRBD2
TGTGCCAGCCGTCCGGGGGGAACCTACGAGCAGTACTTC
CASRPGGTYEQYF
>.|TRBV29-1|TRBJ1-4|TRBD1
TGCAGCGTTGGTCAGGGGGCGGAAAAACTGTTTTTT
CSVGQGAEKLFF
>.|TRBV28|TRBJ1-1|TRBD1
TGTGCCAGCAGTTTTTCAGACAGGGGGAACACTGAAGCTTTCTTT
CASSFSDRGNTEAFF
>.|TRBV11-1|TRBJ2-7|TRBD2
TGTGCCAGCAGCGAGGGACTACCAATTCCCTACGAGCAGTACTTC
CASSEGLPIPYEQYF
>.|TRBV7-2|TRBJ2-5|TRBD2
TGTGCCAGCAGCTTAGTCGCCCGTGAGCGGGGGACGACCCAGTACTTC
CASSLVARERGTTQYF